One and the same sample provided the 32 T cell receptor beta chains below, sequenced in a study of human thymus T cells. Assay used: immunoSEQ multiplex PCR; TCRdb lists only in-frame clones, some missing. The data show about 130,000 clones, approximately 96% seen once. Thymus specimens were resections from corrective heart surgery. The source material was thymus tissue. The receptors derive from a boy under two years old with a congenital heart defect but otherwise immunologically healthy.

This chain links TRBV14 with TRBJ2-3; D is ambiguous. Trimming removed 5 bases at V and 10 bases at J, with 13 bases between. This CDR3 contains 12 residues. Germline lookup yields CDR1 SGHDN and CDR2 FVKESK. The CDR3: CASSSILRAQYF. Written as DNA, the CDR3 is TGTGCCAGCAGCTCCATACTACGGGCGCAGTATTTT.

The chain's CDR3 is CASSPWTSGQETQYF. The CDR3 DNA is TGTGCCAGCAGCCCGTGGACTAGCGGGCAAGAGACCCAGTACTTC. The chain couples TRBV7-2 to TRBJ2-5; TRBD2 agrees at 11 bases. The CDR3 is made up of 15 amino acids. The V gene's germline CDR1 is SGHTA and CDR2 FQGNSA. Trimming at V came to 5 bases and at J to 2 bases, leaving 4 bases not matched to a gene.

As DNA, the CDR3 is TGTGCCAGCAGCTTTGATCGGGGGTCCTACACAGATACGCAGTATTTT. Translation: CASSFDRGSYTDTQYF. This chain links TRBV7-8 with TRBJ2-3; possible D gene TRBD2, 6 bases. Trimming removed 3 bases at V and 2 bases at J, with 15 bases between. The CDR3 spans 16 residues. Looked up from germline, CDR1 is SGHVS and CDR2 is FQNEAQ.

The chain has TRBV30 and TRBJ1-2; D not certain. Germline values: CDR1 GTSNPN, CDR2 SVGIG (reference sequence). V gave up 0 bases and J gave up 6 bases, with 14 bases separating them. The CDR3 runs to 14 residues. The CDR3 nucleotides are TGTGCCTGGAGTGTACCCAGGACGTACCATGGCTACACCTTC. Its translation is CAWSVPRTYHGYTF.

The chain employs TRBV7-2 and TRBJ2-1, with 9 bases fitting TRBD2. Looked up from germline, CDR1 is SGHTA and CDR2 is FQGNSA. The J segment lost 6 bases and the V segment lost 5 bases, leaving 20 bases of the junction unmatched. The CDR3 contains 19 residues. CDR3 in amino acids: CASSNDMERGARHPNEQFF. CDR3 sequence (DNA): TGTGCCAGCAGCAATGACATGGAGCGGGGGGCGCGCCACCCCAATGAGCAGTTCTTC.

The chain uses TRBV5-4 and TRBJ2-1, with 8 bases fitting TRBD1. Germline V gene sequence: CDR1 SGHNT, CDR2 YYREEE (reference sequence). The CDR3 totals 12 residues. V was pared by 3 bases and J by 16 bases, with 9 bases of the junction left unmatched. This chain's CDR3 is CASSYDRGSEFF. The CDR3 DNA follows: TGTGCCAGCAGCTACGACAGGGGAAGCGAATTCTTC.

CDR3 sequence reads: CASSYSRGSSYEQYF. The CDR3 nucleotides are TGTGCCAGCAGTTACTCCCGGGGGTCCTCCTACGAGCAGTACTTC. The chain uses TRBV6-5 and TRBJ2-7; TRBD2 is a possible D gene (6 bases). V lost 0 bases to trimming and J lost 0 bases, with 9 bases between them. There are 15 residues in the CDR3. The germline V gene encodes CDR1 MNHEY and CDR2 SVGAGI.

The CDR3 reads CASSPRTYYGYTF. The CDR3 DNA reads as TGTGCCAGCAGTCCAAGAACTTACTATGGCTACACCTTC. This rearrangement joins TRBV6-1 to TRBJ1-2; D is unresolved. The CDR3 covers 13 residues. The V end lost 5 bases, the J end lost 3 bases, and 10 bases lay between the germline ends. CDR1 and CDR2 from the germline V gene are MNHNS and SASEGT.

The gene calls are TRBV5-5 and TRBJ2-7, with 9 bases matching TRBD1. CDR1 is SGHKS and CDR2 is YYEKEE in the germline V gene (reference sequence). The V segment lost 4 bases and the J segment 2 bases; nucleotides outside the gene matches: 13. CDR3 length equals 17 residues. The DNA for the CDR3 is TGTGCCAGCAGCCCAGGACAGGGGAACAAGGGGACCTACGAGCAGTACTTC. Amino acid sequence: CASSPGQGNKGTYEQYF.

The chain combines TRBV29-1 with TRBJ2-1; 8 positions agree with TRBD1. Trimming removed 4 bases from V and 10 bases from J; junction bases left unmatched: 18. Germline-derived CDR1 and CDR2 are SQVTM and ANQGSEA. The CDR3 consists of 16 residues. The CDR3 loop reads CSVAPSRQGPRGEQFF. The CDR3 bases are TGCAGCGTTGCCCCTTCACGACAGGGGCCCCGGGGGGAGCAGTTCTTC.

The CDR3 nucleotides are TGTGCCAGCAGTACCAATTTAGCAAGGACCCGCACAGATACGCAGTATTTT. Translation: CASSTNLARTRTDTQYF. The chain recombines TRBV5-4 with TRBJ2-3; D ambiguous. Germline V gene sequence: CDR1 SGHNT, CDR2 YYREEE (reference sequence). The V end was cut by 5 bases, the J end by 1 base, with 20 bases between. The CDR3 has 17 residues.

This sequence joins TRBV5-4 and TRBJ2-1; D gene ambiguous. The CDR3 is made up of 13 amino acids. The germline CDR1 and CDR2 sequences are SGHNT and YYREEE (reference sequence). V was pared by 4 bases and J by 8 bases, with 13 bases between. The CDR3 loop reads CASSLPTPDEQFF. The CDR3 nucleotides read TGTGCCAGCAGCCTACCGACCCCAGATGAGCAGTTCTTC. Full variable domain (outside the CDR3, taken from reference TRBV5-4 and TRBJ2-1): ETGVTQSPTHLIKTRGQQVTLRCSSQSGHNTVSWYQQALGQGPQFIFQYYREEENGRGNFPPRFSGLQFPNYSSELNVNALELDDSALYLCASSLPTPDEQFFGPGTRLTVL.

The count of this clone is one. A read error may account for a junction end that differs from germline. The rearrangement uses TRBV7-2 and TRBJ2-7, with 9 bases identical to TRBD2. CDR1 and CDR2 (germline): SGHTA, FQGNSA. The CDR3 extends over 13 amino acids. The CDR3 is CASSLAGSGGPRF. DNA of the CDR3: TGTGCCAGCAGCTTAGCGGGAAGCGGGGGGCCCAGATTC. Supplemented by reference TRBV7-2 and TRBJ2-7, the full variable domain reads GAGVSQSPSNKVTEKGKDVELRCDPISGHTALYWYRQSLGQGLEFLIYFQGNSAPDKSGLPSDRFSAERTGGSVSTLTIQRTQQEDSAVYLCASSLAGSGGPRFGPGTRLTVT.

J is TRBJ2-3 and V is TRBV5-1, with D hard to call. Per the germline V gene, CDR1 is SGHRS and CDR2 is YFSETQ. CDR3 size: 13 residues. The V and J ends lost 6 bases and 0 bases respectively, with 8 bases between them. The CDR3 DNA reads as TGCGCCAGCACCACTATCAGCACAGATACGCAGTATTTT. This gives the protein CASTTISTDTQYF.

The chain carries TRBV11-2 and TRBJ2-2; D not certain. V was pared by 3 bases and J by 4 bases, with 12 bases between. The CDR3 length is 15 residues. Germline assignment: CDR1 SGHAT and CDR2 FQNNGV. Here the CDR3 DNA reads TGTGCCAGCAGCTTGCGTCCCTCGAGCACCGGGGAGCTGTTTTTT. Residues: CASSLRPSSTGELFF.

J is TRBJ2-4 and V is TRBV27; the D is unclear. The V end lost 4 bases, the J end lost 6 bases, and 10 bases lay between the germline ends. The CDR3 extends over 13 amino acids. CDR1 and CDR2 from the germline V gene are MNHEY and SMNVEV (reference sequence). CDR3 sequence reads: CASSSELGNIQYF. The CDR3 DNA reads as TGTGCCAGCAGTTCAGAGCTGGGAAACATTCAGTACTTC.

V and J are TRBV11-2 and TRBJ1-1; D is possibly TRBD1 (6 bases). CDR3 length equals 16 residues. The V gene's germline CDR1 is SGHAT and CDR2 FQNNGV. V was cut by 2 bases and J by 3 bases, with 16 bases left in between. CDR3 DNA: TGTGCCAGCAGCTTAATTAGGGGGGTCGGAGACACTGAAGCTTTCTTT. Protein: CASSLIRGVGDTEAFF.

The chain combines TRBV4-3 with TRBJ1-4; TRBD1 matches at 7 bases. This CDR3 contains 17 residues. V gave up 4 bases and J gave up 8 bases; unmatched junction bases: 16. Germline V gene sequence: CDR1 LGHNA, CDR2 YSLEER. CDR3 loop: CASSLTTGKRAGEKLFF. CDR3 DNA sequence: TGCGCCAGCAGCCTCACGACAGGGAAAAGGGCCGGAGAAAAACTGTTTTTT.

J is TRBJ2-3 and V is TRBV4-2, with TRBD2 matching 7 bases. Losses at the gene ends were 0 bases for V and 0 bases for J; bases not matched to a gene: 6. The CDR3 length is 17 residues. CDR1 and CDR2 from the germline V gene are LGHNA and YNFKEQ. CDR3 sequence: CASSQEVAGRSTDTQYF. The CDR3 nucleotides read TGTGCCAGCAGCCAAGAAGTAGCGGGTAGAAGCACAGATACGCAGTATTTT.

CDR3 sequence: CAISGSVSSSYEQYF. CDR3 bases: TGTGCCATCAGTGGTAGTGTGTCGAGCTCCTACGAGCAGTACTTC. The rearrangement joins TRBV10-3 to TRBJ2-7; D gene unclear. The CDR3 consists of 15 residues. Germline loops: CDR1 ENHRY, CDR2 SYGVKD. V lost 4 bases and J lost 0, with 13 bases in between.

The chain links TRBV28 to TRBJ1-1, with D unresolved. The V gene's germline CDR1 is MDHEN and CDR2 SYDVKM. This CDR3 has 12 residues. V lost 5 bases and J 6 bases, leaving 10 bases between the germline ends. CDR3 protein: CASSPDGAEAFF. The CDR3 region has the DNA TGTGCCAGCAGTCCGGACGGTGCTGAAGCTTTCTTT.

The chain couples TRBV7-8 to TRBJ2-1, with D perhaps TRBD1 (5 bases). The CDR3 consists of 16 residues. Germline V gives CDR1 SGHVS, CDR2 FQNEAQ. With 6 bases removed from V and 0 bases from J, the gap between germline ends came to 15 bases. In DNA, the CDR3 is TGTGCCAGCAGTGTTTACAGGTCAGGCTCCTACAATGAGCAGTTCTTC. This codes for CASSVYRSGSYNEQFF.

This chain links TRBV2 with TRBJ2-5, with 8 bases lining up with TRBD1. Germline V gene data show CDR1 as SNHLY and CDR2 as FYNNEI. V was pared by 11 bases and J by 1 base, with 3 bases of the junction left unmatched. The CDR3 spans 12 residues. CDR3 loop: CAGGQAQETQYF. The DNA of the CDR3 is TGTGCCGGGGGACAGGCCCAAGAGACCCAGTACTTC.

In nucleotides, the CDR3 is TGTGCCTGGGAGGGGATTGGTGGTTTCTTT. Amino acid sequence: CAWEGIGGFF. The genes are TRBV30 and TRBJ1-1; D may be TRBD1 (5 bases). This CDR3 contains 10 residues. Germline assignment: CDR1 GTSNPN and CDR2 SVGIG (reference sequence). Trimming pared 5 bases from V and 13 bases from J, leaving 14 bases between.

This chain connects TRBV19 to TRBJ2-7, with 8 bases that match TRBD2. The V segment lost 9 bases and the J segment 7 bases; nucleotides outside the gene matches: 8. Germline V gene sequence: CDR1 LNHDA, CDR2 SQIVND (reference sequence). CDR3 size: 12 residues. The CDR3 DNA is TGTGCCAGCCGGGAGGGCCCGAAGGAGCAGTACTTC. As protein: CASREGPKEQYF.

The count of this clone is one. V usage is TRBV5-6 and J usage is TRBJ2-5; tentative D call: TRBD1 (5 bases). The V end was cut by 2 bases, the J end by 4 bases, with 15 bases between. The CDR3 covers 15 residues. From germline, CDR1 is SGHDT and CDR2 YYEEEE. DNA for the CDR3: TGTGCCAGCAGCTTCGCCACCTTAGGGGCAGAGACCCAGTACTTC. It encodes CASSFATLGAETQYF.

This clone appeared a single time. The chain has TRBV10-2 and TRBJ2-1; a weak D match, TRBD1 (6 bases). CDR1 and CDR2 from the germline V gene are WSHSY and SAAADI. The length of the CDR3 is 15 residues. Between the trimmed V and J ends, which lost 7 bases and 2 bases, there was a span of 15 bases. The DNA of the CDR3 is TGCGCCAGCACCCCTCGAGGGGGACCCTACAATGAGCAGTTCTTC. This codes for CASTPRGGPYNEQFF.

The table lists this clone with a count of one. The chain couples TRBV28 to TRBJ1-5, with D possibly TRBD1 on 5 matching bases. Germline-derived CDR1 and CDR2 are MDHEN and SYDVKM. This CDR3 is built from 18 residues. V shed 5 bases and J shed 1 base, with 21 bases lying between them. The CDR3 here is CASSPWGGGKESNQPQHF. The CDR3 DNA is TGTGCCAGCAGTCCTTGGGGGGGAGGTAAGGAAAGCAATCAGCCCCAGCATTTT.

The gene calls are TRBV6-1 and TRBJ2-7; 7 nucleotides line up with TRBD1. The CDR3 contains 11 residues. The germline V gene encodes CDR1 MNHNS and CDR2 SASEGT. Trimming removed 8 bases from V and 6 bases from J; junction bases left unmatched: 4. The CDR3 sequence is CASRQGSEQYF. In DNA form, the CDR3 reads TGTGCCAGCCGACAGGGTAGCGAGCAGTACTTC.

As DNA, the CDR3 is TGTGCCAGCAGCGAGCCCGACGCGTTCGGAGACTCCTACAATGAGCAGTTCTTC. This encodes CASSEPDAFGDSYNEQFF. The V call is TRBV2, the J call TRBJ2-1; D gene uncertain. V lost 6 bases to trimming and J lost 0 bases, with 21 bases between them. Per the germline V gene, CDR1 is SNHLY and CDR2 is FYNNEI. The CDR3 extends over 18 amino acids. Full variable domain (missing parts from reference TRBV2 and TRBJ2-1): EPEVTQTPSHQVTQMGQEVILRCVPISNHLYFYWYRQILGQKVEFLVSFYNNEISEKSEIFDDQFSVERPDGSNFTLKIRSTKLEDSAMYFCASSEPDAFGDSYNEQFFGPGTRLTVL.

This clone was seen only once. The chain uses TRBV4-2 and TRBJ1-2; D is uncertain. V lost 2 bases and J 2 bases, leaving 9 bases between the germline ends. Germline lookup yields CDR1 LGHNA and CDR2 YNFKEQ. The CDR3 runs 14 residues. CDR3 amino acids: CASSQPTHNYGYTF. In DNA form, the CDR3 reads TGTGCCAGCAGCCAACCCACACACAACTATGGCTACACCTTC.

This clone was recorded only once. The gene calls are TRBV27 and TRBJ2-3, with 10 bases lining up with TRBD2. The CDR3 runs 15 residues. Unmatched junction bases numbered 4, after V lost 6 bases and J lost 1 base. Germline V lookup: CDR1 MNHEY, CDR2 SMNVEV (reference sequence). In nucleotides, the CDR3 is TGTGCCAGCAGCCTAGCGGGGGCCTGCACAGATACGCAGTATTTT. This gives the protein CASSLAGACTDTQYF.